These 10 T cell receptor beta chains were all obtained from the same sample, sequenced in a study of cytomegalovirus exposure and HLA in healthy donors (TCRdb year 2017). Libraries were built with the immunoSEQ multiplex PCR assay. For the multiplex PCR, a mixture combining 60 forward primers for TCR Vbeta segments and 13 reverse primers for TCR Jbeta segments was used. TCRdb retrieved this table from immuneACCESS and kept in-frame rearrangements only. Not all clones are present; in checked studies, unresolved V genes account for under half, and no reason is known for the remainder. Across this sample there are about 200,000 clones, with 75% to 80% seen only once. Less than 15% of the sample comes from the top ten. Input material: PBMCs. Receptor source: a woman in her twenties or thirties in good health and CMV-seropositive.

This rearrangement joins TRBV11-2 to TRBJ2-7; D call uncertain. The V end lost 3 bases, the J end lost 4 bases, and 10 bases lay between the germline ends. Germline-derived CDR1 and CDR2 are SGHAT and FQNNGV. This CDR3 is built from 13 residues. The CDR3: CASSFSPIYEQYF. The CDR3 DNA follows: TGTGCCAGCAGCTTCTCCCCTATTTACGAGCAGTACTTC.

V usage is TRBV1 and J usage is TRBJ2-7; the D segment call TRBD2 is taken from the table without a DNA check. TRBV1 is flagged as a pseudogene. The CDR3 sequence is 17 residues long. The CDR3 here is CTSSLGTSGRSSYEQYF. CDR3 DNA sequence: TGCACCAGCAGCCTGGGGACTAGCGGGAGGAGCTCCTACGAGCAGTACTTC.

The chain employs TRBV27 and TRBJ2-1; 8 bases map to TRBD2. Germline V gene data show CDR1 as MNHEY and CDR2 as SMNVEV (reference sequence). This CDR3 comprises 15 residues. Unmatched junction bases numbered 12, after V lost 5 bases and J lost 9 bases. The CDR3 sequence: CASSPPVSGEGEQFF. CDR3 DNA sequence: TGTGCCAGCAGTCCGCCCGTTAGCGGGGAAGGTGAGCAGTTCTTC.

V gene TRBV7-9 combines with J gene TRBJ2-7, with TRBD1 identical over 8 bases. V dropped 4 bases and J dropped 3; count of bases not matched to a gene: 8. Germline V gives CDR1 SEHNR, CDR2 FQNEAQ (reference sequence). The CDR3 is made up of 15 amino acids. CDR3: CASSSTGTGVYEQYF. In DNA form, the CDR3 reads TGTGCCAGCAGCTCCACCGGGACAGGTGTCTACGAGCAGTACTTC.

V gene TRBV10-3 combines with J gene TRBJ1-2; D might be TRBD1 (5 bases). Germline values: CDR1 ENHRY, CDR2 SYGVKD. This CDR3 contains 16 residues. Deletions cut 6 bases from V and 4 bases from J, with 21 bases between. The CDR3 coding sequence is TGTGCCATCAGCAGCACTCGAGGGGAGGACGGCTATGGCTACACCTTC. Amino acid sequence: CAISSTRGEDGYGYTF.

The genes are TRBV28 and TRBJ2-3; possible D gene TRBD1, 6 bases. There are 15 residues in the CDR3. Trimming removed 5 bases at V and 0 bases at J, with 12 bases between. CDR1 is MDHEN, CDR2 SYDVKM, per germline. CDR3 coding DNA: TGTGCCAGCAGTCCCCTCCAGGGGAGCACAGATACGCAGTATTTT. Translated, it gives CASSPLQGSTDTQYF.

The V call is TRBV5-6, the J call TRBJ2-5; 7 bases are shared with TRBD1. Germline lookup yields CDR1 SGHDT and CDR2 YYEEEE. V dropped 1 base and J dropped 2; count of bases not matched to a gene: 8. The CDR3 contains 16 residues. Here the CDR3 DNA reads TGTGCCAGCAGCTTGAATGGACAGGAAATACAAGAGACCCAGTACTTC. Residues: CASSLNGQEIQETQYF.

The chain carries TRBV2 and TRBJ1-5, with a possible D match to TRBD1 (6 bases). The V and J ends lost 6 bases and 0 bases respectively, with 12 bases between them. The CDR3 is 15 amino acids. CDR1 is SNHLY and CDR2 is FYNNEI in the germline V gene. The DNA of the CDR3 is TGTGCCAGCAGAGGGGGTAGTCTTAGCAATCAGCCCCAGCATTTT. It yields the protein CASRGGSLSNQPQHF.

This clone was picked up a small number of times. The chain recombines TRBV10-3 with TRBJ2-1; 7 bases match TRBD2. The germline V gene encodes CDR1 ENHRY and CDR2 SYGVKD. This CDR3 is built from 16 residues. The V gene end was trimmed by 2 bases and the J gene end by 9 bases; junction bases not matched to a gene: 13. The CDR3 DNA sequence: TGTGCCATCAGTGAGCGGGCGGGAGAGCCGGGAGGTGAGCAGTTCTTC. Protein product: CAISERAGEPGGEQFF.

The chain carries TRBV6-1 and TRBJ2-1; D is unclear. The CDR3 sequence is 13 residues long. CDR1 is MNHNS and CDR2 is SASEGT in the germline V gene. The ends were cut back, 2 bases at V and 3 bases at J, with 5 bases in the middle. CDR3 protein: CASSERLYNEQFF. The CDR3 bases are TGTGCCAGCAGTGAAAGACTCTACAATGAGCAGTTCTTC.